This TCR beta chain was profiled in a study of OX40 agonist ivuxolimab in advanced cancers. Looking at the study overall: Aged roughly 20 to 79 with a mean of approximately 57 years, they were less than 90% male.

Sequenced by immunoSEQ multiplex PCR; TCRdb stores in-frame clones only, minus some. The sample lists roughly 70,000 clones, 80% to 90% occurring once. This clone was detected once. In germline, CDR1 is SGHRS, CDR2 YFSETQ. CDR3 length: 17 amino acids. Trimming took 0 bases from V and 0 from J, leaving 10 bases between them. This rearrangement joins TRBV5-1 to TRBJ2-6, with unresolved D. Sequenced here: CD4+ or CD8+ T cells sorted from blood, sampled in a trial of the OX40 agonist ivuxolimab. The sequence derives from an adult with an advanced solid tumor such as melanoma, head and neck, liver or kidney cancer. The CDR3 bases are TGCGCCAGCAGCTTGGAGAGTCTTGGCTCTGGGGCCAACGTCCTGACTTTC. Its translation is CASSLESLGSGANVLTF.